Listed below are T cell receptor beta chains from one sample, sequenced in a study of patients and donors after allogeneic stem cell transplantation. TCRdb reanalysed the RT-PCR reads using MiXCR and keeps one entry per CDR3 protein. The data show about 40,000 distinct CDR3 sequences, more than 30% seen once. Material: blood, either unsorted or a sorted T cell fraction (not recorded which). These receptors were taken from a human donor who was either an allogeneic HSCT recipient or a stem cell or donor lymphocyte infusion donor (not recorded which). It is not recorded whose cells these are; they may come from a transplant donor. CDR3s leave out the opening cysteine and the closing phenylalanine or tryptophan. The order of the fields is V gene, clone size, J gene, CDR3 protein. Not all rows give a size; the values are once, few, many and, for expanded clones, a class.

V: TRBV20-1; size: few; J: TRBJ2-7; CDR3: SARDSRREYEQY
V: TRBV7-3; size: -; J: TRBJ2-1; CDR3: ASSSRGLANEQF
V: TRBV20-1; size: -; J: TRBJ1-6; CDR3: SASKNRGRSGSPLH
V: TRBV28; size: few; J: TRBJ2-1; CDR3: ASSHNEQF
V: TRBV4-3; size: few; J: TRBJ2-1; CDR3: ASSQERDSGWGSYNEQF
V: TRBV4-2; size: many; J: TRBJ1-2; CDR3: ASSQGRGEGYGYT
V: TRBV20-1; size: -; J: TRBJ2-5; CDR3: SATQVVRGTQY
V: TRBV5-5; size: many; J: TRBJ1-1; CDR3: ASQQYLNTEAF
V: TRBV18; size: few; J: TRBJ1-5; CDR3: ASSQGQAGGNQPQH
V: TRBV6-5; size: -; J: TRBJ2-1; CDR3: ASSPDYFLAGANEQF
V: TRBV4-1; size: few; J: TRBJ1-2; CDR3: ASSQPLRKGGYT
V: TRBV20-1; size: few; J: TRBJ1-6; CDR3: SAPPGSYNSPLH
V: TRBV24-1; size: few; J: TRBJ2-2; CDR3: ATSIGGAGSNTGELF
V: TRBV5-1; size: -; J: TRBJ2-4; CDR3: ASSLARENIQY
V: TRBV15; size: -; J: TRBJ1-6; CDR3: ATSRVPPYDSPLH
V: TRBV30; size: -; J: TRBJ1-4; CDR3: AWSSPEKLF
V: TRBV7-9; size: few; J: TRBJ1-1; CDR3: ASSTRQGNTEAF
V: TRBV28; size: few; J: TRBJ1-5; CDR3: ASSRGRAKGNQPQH
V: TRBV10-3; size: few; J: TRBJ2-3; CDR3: AISERDYRPDTQY
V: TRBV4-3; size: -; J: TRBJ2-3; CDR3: ASSPSTGYTDTQY
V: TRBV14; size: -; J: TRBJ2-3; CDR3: ASSRAMTSGPSTDTQY
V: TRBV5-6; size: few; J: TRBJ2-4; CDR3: ASSLPEAEAKNIQY
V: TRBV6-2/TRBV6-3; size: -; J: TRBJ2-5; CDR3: ASRLKTQY
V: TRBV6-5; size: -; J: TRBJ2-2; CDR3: ASSYRLAQGTGELF
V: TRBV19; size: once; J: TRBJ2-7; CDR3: ASSMAGRLEQY
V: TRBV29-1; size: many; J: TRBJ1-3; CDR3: SVDARGDGNTIY
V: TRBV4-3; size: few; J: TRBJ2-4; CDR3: ASSQDQDLAKNIQY
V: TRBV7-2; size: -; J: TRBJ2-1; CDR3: ASATRYSYNEQF
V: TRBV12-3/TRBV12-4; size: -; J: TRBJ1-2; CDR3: ASSLVVKIFYGYT